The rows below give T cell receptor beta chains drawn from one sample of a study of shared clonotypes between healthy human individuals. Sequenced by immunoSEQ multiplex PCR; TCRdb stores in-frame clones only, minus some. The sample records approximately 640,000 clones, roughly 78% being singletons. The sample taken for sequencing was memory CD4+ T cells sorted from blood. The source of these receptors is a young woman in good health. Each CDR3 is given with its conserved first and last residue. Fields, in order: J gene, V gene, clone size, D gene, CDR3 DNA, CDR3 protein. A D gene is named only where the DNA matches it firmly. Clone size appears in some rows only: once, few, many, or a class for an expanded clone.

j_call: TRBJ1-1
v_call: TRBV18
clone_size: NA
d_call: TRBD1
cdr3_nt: TGTGCCAGCTCTCGGGACAGACAGAACACTGAAGCTTTCTTT
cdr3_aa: CASSRDRQNTEAFF

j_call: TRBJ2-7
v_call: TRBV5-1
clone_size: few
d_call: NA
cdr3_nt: TGCGCCAGCAGCTCGGACAGGAGGGTCTCCGAGCAGTACTTC
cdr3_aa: CASSSDRRVSEQYF

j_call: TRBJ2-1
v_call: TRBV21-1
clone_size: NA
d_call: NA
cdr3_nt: TGTGCCAGCAGCAACCTCTCTGTTACCCATGAGCAGTTCTTC
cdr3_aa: CASSNLSVTHEQFF

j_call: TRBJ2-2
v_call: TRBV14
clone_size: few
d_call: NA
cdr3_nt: TGTGCCAGCAGCCAAGAAGTAACCCTGACCGGGGAGCTGTTTTTT
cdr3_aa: CASSQEVTLTGELFF

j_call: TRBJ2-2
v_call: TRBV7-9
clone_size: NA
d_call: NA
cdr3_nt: TGTGCCAGCAGCCGGGGCGGCAAGAACACCGGGGAGCTGTTTTTT
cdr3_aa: CASSRGGKNTGELFF

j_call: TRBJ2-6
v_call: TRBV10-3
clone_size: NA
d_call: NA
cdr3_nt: TGTGCCATCAGTGAGTCACCAGAGCTCTCTGGGGCCAACGTCCTGACTTTC
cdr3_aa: CAISESPELSGANVLTF

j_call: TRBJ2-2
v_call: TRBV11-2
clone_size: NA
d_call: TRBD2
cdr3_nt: TGTGCCAGCAGCTTGGGACTAGCGGCCACCGGGGAGCTGTTTTTT
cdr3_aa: CASSLGLAATGELFF

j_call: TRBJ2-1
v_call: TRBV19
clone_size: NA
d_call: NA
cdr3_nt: TGTGCCAGTAGTCCGACCGCTGTTGAAACCTACAATGAGCAGTTCTTC
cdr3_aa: CASSPTAVETYNEQFF

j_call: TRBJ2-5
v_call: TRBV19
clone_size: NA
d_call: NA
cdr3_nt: TGTGCCAGTACCCCGACCGACAGAGAGACCCAGTACTTC
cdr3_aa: CASTPTDRETQYF

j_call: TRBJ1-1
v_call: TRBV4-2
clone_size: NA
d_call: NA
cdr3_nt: TGTGCCAGCAGCCAAGGCCCAGGGAACACTGAAGCTTTCTTT
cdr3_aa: CASSQGPGNTEAFF

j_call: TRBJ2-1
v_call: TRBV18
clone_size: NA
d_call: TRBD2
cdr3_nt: TGTGCCAGCTCCCAGGGGTTAGCGGGAGTGCTGGAGCAGTTCTTC
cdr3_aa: CASSQGLAGVLEQFF

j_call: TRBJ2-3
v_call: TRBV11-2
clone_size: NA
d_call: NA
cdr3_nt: TGTGCCAGCAGCCGGGGGCGGGAGATCACAGATACGCAGTATTTT
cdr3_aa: CASSRGREITDTQYF

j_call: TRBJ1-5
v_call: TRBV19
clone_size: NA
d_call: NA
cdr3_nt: TGTGCCAGTAGTATACTTTCCGATAGCAATCAGCCCCAGCATTTT
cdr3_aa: CASSILSDSNQPQHF

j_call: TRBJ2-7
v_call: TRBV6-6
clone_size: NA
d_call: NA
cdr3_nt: TGTGCCAGCCTGGACACCGAGCAGTACTTC
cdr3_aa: CASLDTEQYF

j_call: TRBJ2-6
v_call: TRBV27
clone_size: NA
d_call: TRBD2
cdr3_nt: TGTGCCAGCTCGTTTCGACCCGCACTAGCGGGAGCGGTGTCTGGGGCCAACGTCCTGACTTTC
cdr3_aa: CASSFRPALAGAVSGANVLTF

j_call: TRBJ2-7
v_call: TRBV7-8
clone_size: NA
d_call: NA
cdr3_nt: TGTGCCAGCAGCCCCCGATGGACACCGTCTAAACAGCAGTACTTC
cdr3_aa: CASSPRWTPSKQQYF

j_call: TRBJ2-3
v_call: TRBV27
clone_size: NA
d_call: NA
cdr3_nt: TGTGCCAGCAGAACTACTGGAGATACGCAGTATTTT
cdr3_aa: CASRTTGDTQYF

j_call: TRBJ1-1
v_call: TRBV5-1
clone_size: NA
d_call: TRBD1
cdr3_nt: TGCGCCAGCAGCCCAGGGGGGGGCGAGTTAACTGAAGCTTTCTTT
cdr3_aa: CASSPGGGELTEAFF

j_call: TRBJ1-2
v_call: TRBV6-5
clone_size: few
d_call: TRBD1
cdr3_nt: TGTGCCAGCAGTTACTCGGTAGGGGGCGACCTCTATGGCTACACCTTC
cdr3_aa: CASSYSVGGDLYGYTF

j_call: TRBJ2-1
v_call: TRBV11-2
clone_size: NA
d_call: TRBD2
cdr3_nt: TGTGCCAGCAGCTTAGTGGGGACTAGCTTGATCGTCGAGCAGTTCTTC
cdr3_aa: CASSLVGTSLIVEQFF

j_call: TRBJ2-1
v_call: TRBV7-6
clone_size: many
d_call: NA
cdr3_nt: TGTGCCGTCCGTCTAGGAGGGAATGAGCAGTTCTTC
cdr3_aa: CAVRLGGNEQFF

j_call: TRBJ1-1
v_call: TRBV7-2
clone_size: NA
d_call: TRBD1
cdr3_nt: TGTGCCAGCAGACACCGGGACAGAAACACTGAAGCTTTCTTT
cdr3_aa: CASRHRDRNTEAFF

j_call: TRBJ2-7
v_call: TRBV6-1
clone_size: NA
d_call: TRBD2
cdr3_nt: TGTGCCAGCAAGATTGTGACTAGCCGCTACGAGCAGTACTTC
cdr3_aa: CASKIVTSRYEQYF

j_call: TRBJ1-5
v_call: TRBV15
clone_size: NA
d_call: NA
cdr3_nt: TGTGCCACCAGCAGAGCCCGGAGCAGCGGCAATCAGCCCCAGCATTTT
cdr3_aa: CATSRARSSGNQPQHF

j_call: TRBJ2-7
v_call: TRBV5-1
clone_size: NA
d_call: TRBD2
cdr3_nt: TGCGCCAGCAGCTTGGCGGTGTCTAGCGGATACTTACCTTACGAGCAGTACTTC
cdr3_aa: CASSLAVSSGYLPYEQYF

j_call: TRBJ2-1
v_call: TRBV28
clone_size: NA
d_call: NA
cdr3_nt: TGTGCCAGCAGTCCACCTTGGGGGGCCTACAATGAGCAGTTCTTC
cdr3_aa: CASSPPWGAYNEQFF

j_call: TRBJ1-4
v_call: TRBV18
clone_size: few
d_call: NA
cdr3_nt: TGTGCCAGCTCACCGATCAGGGAGCGAACTAATGAAAAACTGTTTTTT
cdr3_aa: CASSPIRERTNEKLFF

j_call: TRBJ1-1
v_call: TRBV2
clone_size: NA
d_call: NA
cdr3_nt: TGTGCCAGCAGTGCCACAGGGTCGAGGACTGAAGCTTTCTTT
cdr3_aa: CASSATGSRTEAFF

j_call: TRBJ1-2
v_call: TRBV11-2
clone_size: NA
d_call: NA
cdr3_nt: TGTGCCAGCAGCCCCAACAGGGACGGCTACACCTTC
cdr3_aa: CASSPNRDGYTF

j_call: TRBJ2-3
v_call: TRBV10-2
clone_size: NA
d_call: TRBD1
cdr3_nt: TGCGCCAGCAGCACCGGGACAGGGCTCAATACGCAGTATTTT
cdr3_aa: CASSTGTGLNTQYF

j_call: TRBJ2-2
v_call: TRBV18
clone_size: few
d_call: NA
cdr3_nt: TGTGCCAGCTCACCTTCTTTACAGGGTTACACCGGGGAGCTGTTTTTT
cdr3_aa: CASSPSLQGYTGELFF

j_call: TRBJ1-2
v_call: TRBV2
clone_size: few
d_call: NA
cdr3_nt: TGTGCCAGCAGGGGCAGACAGACAGCTAACTATGGCTACACCTTC
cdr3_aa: CASRGRQTANYGYTF

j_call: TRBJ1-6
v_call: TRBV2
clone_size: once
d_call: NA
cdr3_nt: TGTGCCAGCAGTGGTCCTCGATGGATAGTGCGTTCACCCCTCCACTTT
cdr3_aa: CASSGPRWIVRSPLHF

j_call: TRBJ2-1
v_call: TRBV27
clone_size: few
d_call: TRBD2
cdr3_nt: TGTGCCAGCAGTGAACTAGCGGGAGGGCCGGGGAATGAGCAGTTCTTC
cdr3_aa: CASSELAGGPGNEQFF

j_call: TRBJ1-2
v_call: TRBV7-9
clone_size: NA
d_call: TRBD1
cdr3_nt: TGTGCCAGCAGCTTCAGGGGGCGGGTCTATGGCTACACCTTC
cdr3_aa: CASSFRGRVYGYTF

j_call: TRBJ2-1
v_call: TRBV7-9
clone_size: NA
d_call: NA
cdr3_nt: TGTGCCAGCAAAGGGTCGATTCGCAATGAGCAGTTCTTC
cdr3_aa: CASKGSIRNEQFF

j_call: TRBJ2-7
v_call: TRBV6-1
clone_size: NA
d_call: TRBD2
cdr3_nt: TGTGCCAGCAGCAGGACTAGCTTTTCCTACGAGCAGTACTTC
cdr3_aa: CASSRTSFSYEQYF

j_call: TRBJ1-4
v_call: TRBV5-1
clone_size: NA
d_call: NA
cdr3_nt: TGCGCCAGCAGCTTGGCTCCGGACGAAAAACTGTTTTTT
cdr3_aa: CASSLAPDEKLFF

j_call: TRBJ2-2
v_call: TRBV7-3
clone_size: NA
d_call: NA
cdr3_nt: TGTGCCAGCAGCTTAGCGGGCGGGACAACCGGGGAGCTGTTTTTT
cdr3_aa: CASSLAGGTTGELFF

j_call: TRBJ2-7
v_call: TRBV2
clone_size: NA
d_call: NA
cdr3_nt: TGTGCCAGCAGTGCAGCCGAGCAGTACTTC
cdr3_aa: CASSAAEQYF

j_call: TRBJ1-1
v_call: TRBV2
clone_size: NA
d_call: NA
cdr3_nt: TGTGCCAGCAGTGATGGGGGATCGAACACTGAAGCTTTCTTT
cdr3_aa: CASSDGGSNTEAFF

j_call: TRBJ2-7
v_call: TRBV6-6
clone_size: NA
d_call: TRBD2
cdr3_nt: TGTGCCAGCAGACTCGAGGCGGGAGGATTCCACGAGCAGTACTTC
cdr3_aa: CASRLEAGGFHEQYF

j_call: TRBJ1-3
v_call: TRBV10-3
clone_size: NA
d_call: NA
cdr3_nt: TGTGCCATCAGTGGGGACGTAAGCTCTGGAAACACCATATATTTT
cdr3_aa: CAISGDVSSGNTIYF

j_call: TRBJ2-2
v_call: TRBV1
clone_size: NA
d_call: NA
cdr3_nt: TGCACCAGCAGCCGCCCTGAGAGCGGGAGAGTGGCCGGGGAGCTGTTTTTT
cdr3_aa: CTSSRPESGRVAGELFF

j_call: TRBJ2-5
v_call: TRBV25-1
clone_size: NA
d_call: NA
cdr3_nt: TGTGCCAGCAGTGATGCCCCGGTCATGGAAGTAGAGACCCAGTACTTC
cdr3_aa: CASSDAPVMEVETQYF

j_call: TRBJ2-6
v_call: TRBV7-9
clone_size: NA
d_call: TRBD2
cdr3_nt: TGTGCCAGCAGCCTACTAGCGGCTGGGGCCAACGTCCTGACTTTC
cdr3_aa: CASSLLAAGANVLTF

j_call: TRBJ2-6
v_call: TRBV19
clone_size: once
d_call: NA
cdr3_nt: TGTGCCACTCTGGACAGAGACCTCTCTGGGGCCAACGTCCTGACTTTC
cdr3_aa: CATLDRDLSGANVLTF

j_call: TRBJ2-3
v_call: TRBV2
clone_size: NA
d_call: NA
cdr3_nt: TGTGCCAGCAACAGACGGACTAGCACAGATACGCAGTATTTT
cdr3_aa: CASNRRTSTDTQYF